This TCR beta chain stems from a study of early T cells in non-severe SARS-CoV-2 infection. TCRdb used MiXCR to reprocess the 5' RACE reads, holding one entry per CDR3 protein. The table records about 50,000 distinct CDR3 sequences, 6.2% of them present only once. Unmatched junction bases numbered 13, after V lost 3 bases and J lost 6 bases. The germline V gene has CDR1 LNHNV and CDR2 YYDKDF (reference sequence). The length of the CDR3 is 17 residues. This clonotype was counted many times. The rearrangement links TRBV15 to TRBJ2-1; 8 bases fit TRBD1. This receptor was taken from an adult who was a healthcare worker with PCR-confirmed SARS-CoV-2 infection or an uninfected control (not recorded which). The source material was whole blood, sampled at baseline. The CDR3, as DNA: TGTGCCACCAGCAGGGAAGGACAGGGTCATACAGTCAATGAGCAGTTCTTC. This sequence encodes CATSREGQGHTVNEQFF.